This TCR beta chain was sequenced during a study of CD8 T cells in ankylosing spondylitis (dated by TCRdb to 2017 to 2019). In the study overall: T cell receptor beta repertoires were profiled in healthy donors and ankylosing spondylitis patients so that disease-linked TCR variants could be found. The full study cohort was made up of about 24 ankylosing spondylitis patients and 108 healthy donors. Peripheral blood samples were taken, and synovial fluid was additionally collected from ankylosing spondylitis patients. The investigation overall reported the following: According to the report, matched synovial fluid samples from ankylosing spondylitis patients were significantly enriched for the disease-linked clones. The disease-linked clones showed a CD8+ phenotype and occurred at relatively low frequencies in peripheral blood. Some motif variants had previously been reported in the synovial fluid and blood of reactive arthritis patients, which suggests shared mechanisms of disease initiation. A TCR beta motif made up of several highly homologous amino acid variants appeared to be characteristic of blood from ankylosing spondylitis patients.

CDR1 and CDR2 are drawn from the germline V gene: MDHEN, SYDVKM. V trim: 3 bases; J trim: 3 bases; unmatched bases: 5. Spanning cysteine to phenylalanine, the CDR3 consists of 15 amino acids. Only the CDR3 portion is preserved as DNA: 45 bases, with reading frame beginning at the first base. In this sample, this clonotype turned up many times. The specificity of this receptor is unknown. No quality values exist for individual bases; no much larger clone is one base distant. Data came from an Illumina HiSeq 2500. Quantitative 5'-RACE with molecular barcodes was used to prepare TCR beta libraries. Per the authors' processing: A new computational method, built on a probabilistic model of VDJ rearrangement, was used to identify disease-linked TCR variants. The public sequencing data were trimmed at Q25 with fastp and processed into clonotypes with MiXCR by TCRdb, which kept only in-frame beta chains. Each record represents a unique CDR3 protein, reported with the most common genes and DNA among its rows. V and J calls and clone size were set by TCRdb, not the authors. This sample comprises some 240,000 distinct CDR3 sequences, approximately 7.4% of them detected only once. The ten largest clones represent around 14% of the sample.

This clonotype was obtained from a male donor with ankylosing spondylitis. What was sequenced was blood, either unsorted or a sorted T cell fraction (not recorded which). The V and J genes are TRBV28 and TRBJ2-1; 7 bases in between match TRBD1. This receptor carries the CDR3 CASSFYRGIYNEQFF. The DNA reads TGTGCCAGCAGTTTTTACAGGGGAATCTACAATGAGCAGTTCTTC.